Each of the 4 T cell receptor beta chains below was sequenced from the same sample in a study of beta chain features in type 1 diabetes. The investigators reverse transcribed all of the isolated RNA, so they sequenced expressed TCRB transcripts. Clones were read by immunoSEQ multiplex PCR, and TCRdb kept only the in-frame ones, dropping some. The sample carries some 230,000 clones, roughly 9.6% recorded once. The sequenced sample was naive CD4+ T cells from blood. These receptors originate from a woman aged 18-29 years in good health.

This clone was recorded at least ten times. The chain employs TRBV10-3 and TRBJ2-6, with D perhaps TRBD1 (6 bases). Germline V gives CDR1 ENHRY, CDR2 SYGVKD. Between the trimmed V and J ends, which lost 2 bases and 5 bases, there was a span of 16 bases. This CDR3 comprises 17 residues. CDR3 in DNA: TGTGCCATCAGTGAGGGGACAACTCCAACTAGGGCCAACGTCCTGACTTTC. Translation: CAISEGTTPTRANVLTF.

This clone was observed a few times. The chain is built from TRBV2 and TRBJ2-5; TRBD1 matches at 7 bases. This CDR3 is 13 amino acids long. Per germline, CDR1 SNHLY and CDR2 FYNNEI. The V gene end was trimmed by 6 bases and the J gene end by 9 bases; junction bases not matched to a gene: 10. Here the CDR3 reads CASSRDSGGSQYF. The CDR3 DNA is TGTGCCAGCAGCCGGGACAGCGGAGGATCCCAGTACTTC.

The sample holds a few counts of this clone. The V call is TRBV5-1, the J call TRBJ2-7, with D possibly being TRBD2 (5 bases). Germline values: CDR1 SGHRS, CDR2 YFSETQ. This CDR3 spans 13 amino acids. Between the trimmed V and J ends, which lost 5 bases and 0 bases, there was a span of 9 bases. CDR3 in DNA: TGCGCCAGCAGGCCCGGGGACTCCTACGAGCAGTACTTC. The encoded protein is CASRPGDSYEQYF.

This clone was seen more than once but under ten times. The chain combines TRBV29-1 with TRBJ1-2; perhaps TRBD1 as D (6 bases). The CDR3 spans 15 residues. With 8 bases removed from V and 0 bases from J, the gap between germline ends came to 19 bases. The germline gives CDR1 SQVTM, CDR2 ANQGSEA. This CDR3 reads CSIATVGAANYGYTF. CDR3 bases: TGCAGCATTGCAACTGTGGGGGCAGCTAACTATGGCTACACCTTC.